The clone carrying this TCR beta chain was detected once. The data were obtained in a study of cytomegalovirus exposure and HLA in healthy donors. Looking at the study overall: Some 77 million unique TCRs from HLA-typed donors were held in an early release of data.

The junction had 6 bases not matched to a gene; V was cut back by 6 bases and J by 6 bases. This CDR3 has 14 amino acids. CDR1 and CDR2 (germline): MNHNS, SASEGT. Primers included in the PCR were 60 Vbeta and 13 Jbeta primers. Generated by immunoSEQ multiplex PCR, the TCRdb table keeps only in-frame clones and is missing some. This sample has around 170,000 clones; roughly 79% occur once, and the top ten carry under 2%. Sequencing was performed on PBMCs. The sequence was collected from a middle-aged man in good health and CMV-seronegative. The rearrangement uses TRBV6-1 and TRBJ1-5; 9 bases are shared with TRBD1. CDR3 in amino acids: CASRSTGGSQPQHF. The CDR3 nucleotides are TGTGCCAGCAGGTCGACAGGGGGATCTCAGCCCCAGCATTTT.